Listed below are T cell receptor beta chains from one sample, sequenced in a study of blood T cells in healthy people across ages. TCRdb ran MiXCR on the 5' RACE reads and lists one entry per CDR3 protein. The sample shows 850,000 to 1,100,000 distinct CDR3 sequences, around two fifths of them seen only once. Sequenced sample: blood. The receptors here all came from a man between 18 and 29 years old in good health. CDR3s include the opening cysteine and the closing phenylalanine or tryptophan. A D gene is named only where the DNA matches it firmly. Where a row states a size, it is once, few, many or the class of an expanded clone; other rows omit it.

j_gene: TRBJ2-1
d_gene: TRBD2
v_gene: TRBV2
abundance: few
CDR3aa: CASSLQRGPYNEQFF
CDR3nt: TGTGCCAGCAGTTTGCAGCGGGGGCCGTACAATGAGCAGTTCTTC

j_gene: TRBJ1-2
d_gene: TRBD1
v_gene: TRBV20-1
abundance: many
CDR3aa: CSARDPGQGARGYTF
CDR3nt: TGCAGTGCTAGAGACCCGGGACAGGGGGCGCGTGGCTACACCTTC

j_gene: TRBJ2-1
d_gene: NA
v_gene: TRBV20-1
abundance: few
CDR3aa: CSARGLQSSYNEQFF
CDR3nt: TGCAGTGCTAGGGGGTTGCAGAGCTCCTACAATGAGCAGTTCTTC

j_gene: TRBJ2-1
d_gene: NA
v_gene: TRBV12-3/TRBV12-4
abundance: many
CDR3aa: CASSLTSPYNEQFF
CDR3nt: TGTGCCAGCAGTTTAACTAGTCCCTACAATGAGCAGTTCTTC

j_gene: TRBJ2-2
d_gene: NA
v_gene: TRBV9
abundance: NA
CDR3aa: CASSPLWGDRLHTGELFF
CDR3nt: TGTGCCAGCAGCCCCCTATGGGGAGACCGATTGCACACCGGGGAGCTGTTTTTT

j_gene: TRBJ2-1
d_gene: NA
v_gene: TRBV12-3/TRBV12-4
abundance: many
CDR3aa: CASSGGQQGNEQFF
CDR3nt: TGTGCCAGCAGTGGAGGTCAACAGGGTAATGAGCAGTTCTTC

j_gene: TRBJ2-4
d_gene: NA
v_gene: TRBV3-1
abundance: NA
CDR3aa: CASSPGLLDRNIQYF
CDR3nt: TGTGCCAGCAGTCCCGGACTTCTGGACAGAAACATTCAGTACTTC

j_gene: TRBJ2-5
d_gene: TRBD1
v_gene: TRBV20-1
abundance: NA
CDR3aa: CSATDRSDEQYF
CDR3nt: TGCAGTGCTACGGACAGGTCGGATGAGCAGTACTTC

j_gene: TRBJ1-2
d_gene: NA
v_gene: TRBV12-3/TRBV12-4
abundance: NA
CDR3aa: CASRLAAGVQGYTF
CDR3nt: TGTGCCAGCAGGTTAGCCGCAGGGGTGCAGGGCTACACCTTC

j_gene: TRBJ2-5
d_gene: TRBD1
v_gene: TRBV9
abundance: NA
CDR3aa: CASSPWDRVGETQYF
CDR3nt: TGTGCCAGCAGCCCTTGGGACAGGGTCGGGGAGACCCAGTACTTC

j_gene: TRBJ1-2
d_gene: NA
v_gene: TRBV12-3/TRBV12-4
abundance: NA
CDR3aa: CASSFYDTNYGYTF
CDR3nt: TGTGCCAGCAGTTTTTATGATACTAACTATGGCTACACCTTC

j_gene: TRBJ2-7
d_gene: NA
v_gene: TRBV7-2
abundance: once
CDR3aa: CASSTRKGTGYEQYF
CDR3nt: TGTGCCAGCAGCACCAGGAAAGGGACCGGTTACGAGCAGTACTTC

j_gene: TRBJ2-2
d_gene: TRBD1
v_gene: TRBV20-1
abundance: NA
CDR3aa: CSASGDRGLNTGELFF
CDR3nt: TGCAGTGCTAGCGGGGACAGGGGGCTAAACACCGGGGAGCTGTTTTTT